The rows below give T cell receptor beta chains drawn from one sample of a study of control samples from healthy donors and cancer patients. Measured with immunoSEQ multiplex PCR; TCRdb has only the in-frame clones, and not every one. In the table there are over 120,000 clones, about 90% of which are singletons. Source material: blood. These TCRs come from a man aged 30 to 45 in good health. Both conserved end residues are part of each CDR3. The order of the fields is D gene, V gene, J gene, clone size, CDR3 DNA, CDR3 protein. D genes are given only for firm matches. Size is stated for part of the rows, as once, few or many counts, or as a class when the clone is expanded.

>.|TRBV27|TRBJ1-2|.
TGTGCCAGCAGTTTAACTGCCTCGACAGGCTGGGGTTTAAACTATGGCTACACCTTC
CASSLTASTGWGLNYGYTF
>TRBD1|TRBV12-5|TRBJ1-2|.
TGTGCTAGTGGTTTGCCGACACGCAGGCAGGGGGGCGGCTACACCTTC
CASGLPTRRQGGGYTF
>TRBD1|TRBV28|TRBJ2-1|.
TGTGCCAGCAGCCAACCCGGGACAGGGTTGGTCAATGAGCAGTTCTTC
CASSQPGTGLVNEQFF
>.|TRBV5-8|TRBJ1-1|.
TGTGCCAGCCTCTGGGCTTTCTTT
CASLWAFF
>TRBD2|TRBV19|TRBJ2-7|.
TGTGCCAGTAACCCCGGGAGGGGGGATGGTGAGCAGTACTTC
CASNPGRGDGEQYF
>.|TRBV24-1|TRBJ1-1|.
TGTGCCACCAGTGATTCGGGACCAACCGTTGAAGCTTTCTTT
CATSDSGPTVEAFF
>TRBD1|TRBV2|TRBJ1-5|few
TGTGCCAGCAGCAAGGACAGGGATCGTTGGCAGCCCCAGCATTTT
CASSKDRDRWQPQHF
>TRBD1|TRBV3-1/TRBV3-2|TRBJ1-6|.
TGTGCCAGCAGCCAAGGACAGGGGCTCGGGTCACCCCTCCACTTT
CASSQGQGLGSPLHF
>.|TRBV7-9|TRBJ2-7|.
TGTGCCAGCAGCCTGATTCAGGCGAGGGACCCCTACGAGCAGTACTTC
CASSLIQARDPYEQYF
>.|TRBV13|TRBJ1-3|.
TGTGCCAGCAGCCTACAGAGCTCTGGAAACACCATATATTTT
CASSLQSSGNTIYF